This TCR beta chain comes out of a study of blood T cell repertoires in COVID-19. About the research overall: Researchers got acute and convalescent COVID-19 samples from the United States, Italy and Spain.

Cohort placement rested on clinical history that participants reported themselves. Someone with COVID-19 had been met by exposed participants within 2 weeks before study entry. Study processing details: Researchers report that nucleated cell counts were estimated from reference gene primer amplification. Sequencing was performed with immunoSEQ multiplex PCR; in TCRdb, only in-frame clones are kept and a portion is missing. V and J calls and clone size are as listed in that table; D and trimming were resolved from the DNA. The profile shows about 320,000 clones, 85% of them singletons. Germline V lookup: CDR1 LNHDA, CDR2 SQIVND (reference sequence). The CDR3 spans 17 residues. V was shortened by 7 bases and J by 5 bases, with 26 bases between the two germline ends.

This receptor was identified in a woman between 25 and 40 years old who had been exposed to COVID-19. J is TRBJ1-1 and V is TRBV19; the D gene is possibly TRBD1 (5 bases). Sequenced sample: PBMCs or T cells enriched from blood (not recorded which). The CDR3 protein is CASTVSVLGQGGTEAFF. In DNA form, the CDR3 reads TGTGCCAGTACCGTATCGGTTTTGGGTCAGGGAGGAACTGAAGCTTTCTTT.